The 24 T cell receptor beta chains listed next were all sequenced from one sample in a study of PD-1 blockade in classical Hodgkin lymphoma (dated by TCRdb to 2019 to 2021). Libraries were built with the immunoSEQ multiplex PCR assay. Drawn from immuneACCESS, this table holds only the in-frame rearrangements with V and J called that TCRdb kept. Clones are partly lost; checked studies trace under half to an unresolved V gene and leave the rest unexplained. The table for this sample lists around 44,000 clones; 70% to 90% of them were counted only once. Jointly, the top ten make up approximately 6% of the sample. The time point label corresponds to: cycle 2 day 1 (C2D1) of nivolumab. Every trial patient had relapsed following autologous stem cell transplantation, and prior brentuximab vedotin exposure was what differed among cohorts A, B and C. Source: peripheral blood mononuclear cells (PBMCs), taken before the second cycle of nivolumab. The receptors here all came from a human donor with classical Hodgkin lymphoma.

This clone was recorded once. This chain joins TRBV5-1 and TRBJ2-1; 12 bases match TRBD2. The germline gives CDR1 SGHRS, CDR2 YFSETQ. Losses at the gene ends were 3 bases for V and 5 bases for J; bases not matched to a gene: 6. This CDR3 has 16 residues. CDR3 in amino acids: CASSSGTSGPDNEQFF. CDR3 nucleotides: TGCGCCAGCAGCTCAGGGACTAGCGGGCCTGACAATGAGCAGTTCTTC.

The chain links TRBV5-4 to TRBJ2-2, with D hard to call. V was trimmed by 4 bases and J by 3 bases, leaving 7 bases between them. The germline V gene has CDR1 SGHNT and CDR2 YYREEE (reference sequence). The CDR3 length is 13 residues. This CDR3 is CASSPPDTGELFF. CDR3 nucleotides: TGTGCCAGCAGCCCCCCGGACACCGGGGAGCTGTTTTTT.

The chain joins TRBV7-9 to TRBJ1-1; D remains unclear. V lost 3 bases and J lost 2, with 10 bases in between. Germline lookup yields CDR1 SEHNR and CDR2 FQNEAQ (reference sequence). The CDR3 is 14 residues long. CDR3 nucleotide sequence: TGTGCCAGCAGCTTCCCCGACGGCAACACTGAAGCTTTCTTT. The encoded protein is CASSFPDGNTEAFF.

DNA for the CDR3: TGTGCCAGCAGCTTACCCCCGGGGACTAGCGGCCCCTACGAGCAGTACTTC. This gives the protein CASSLPPGTSGPYEQYF. The V gene is TRBV7-6, the J gene TRBJ2-7, with 11 bases aligning to TRBD2. CDR1 is SGHVS, CDR2 FNYEAQ, per germline. CDR3 length: 17 residues. V was pared by 2 bases and J by 2 bases, with 8 bases of the junction left unmatched. The full variable domain, its missing parts supplied by reference TRBV7-6 and TRBJ2-7, is GAGVSQSPRYKVTKRGQDVALRCDPISGHVSLYWYRQALGQGPEFLTYFNYEAQQDKSGLPNDRFSAERPEGSISTLTIQRTEQRDSAMYRCASSLPPGTSGPYEQYFGPGTRLTVT.

This clone was detected only a few times. This chain joins TRBV7-9 and TRBJ2-1; TRBD1 aligns across 7 bases. V was pared by 2 bases and J by 7 bases, with 5 bases of the junction left unmatched. Germline CDR1 SEHNR, CDR2 FQNEAQ (reference sequence). The CDR3 contains 14 residues. The chain's CDR3 is CASSLSGQVNEQFF. Here the CDR3 DNA reads TGTGCCAGCAGCTTAAGTGGACAGGTAAATGAGCAGTTCTTC.

The rearrangement links TRBV6-1 to TRBJ1-1; no firm D call. CDR1 and CDR2 from the germline V gene are MNHNS and SASEGT. Trimming stripped 2 bases from V and 0 bases from J, with 16 bases between. CDR3 size: 17 residues. CDR3 sequence: CASSEREGLGMNTEAFF. The CDR3 nucleotides are TGTGCCAGCAGTGAACGGGAGGGTTTGGGGATGAACACTGAAGCTTTCTTT.

The chain uses TRBV4-1 and TRBJ2-3; D not certain. Germline V gene lookup returns CDR1 MGHRA and CDR2 YSYEKL. V gave up 4 bases and J gave up 5 bases, with 4 bases separating them. The CDR3 has 11 amino acids. This CDR3 is CASSLGDTQYF. The CDR3 nucleotides are TGCGCCAGCAGCCTAGGAGATACGCAGTATTTT.

The chain uses TRBV9 and TRBJ2-7; D could derive from TRBD1 or TRBD2 (5 bases each). The CDR3 consists of 13 residues. From germline, CDR1 is SGDLS and CDR2 YYNGEE. V was pared by 4 bases and J by 1 base, with 9 bases between. The CDR3 DNA sequence: TGTGCCAGCAGCCCAGGGAGTTCCTACGAGCAGTACTTC. Translating it yields CASSPGSSYEQYF.

V and J are TRBV18 and TRBJ2-7; D call uncertain. Trimming cost V 1 base and J 3 bases, with 7 bases left between them. The CDR3 spans 13 residues. CDR1 and CDR2 (germline): KGHSH, LQKENI. CDR3 sequence reads: CASSPLSLYEQYF. For the CDR3, the DNA is TGTGCCAGCTCACCACTAAGCCTCTACGAGCAGTACTTC.

This clone has just a few counts. V is TRBV28 and J is TRBJ2-7; TRBD1 agrees at 11 bases. CDR1 and CDR2 (germline): MDHEN, SYDVKM. The CDR3 is made up of 15 amino acids. With 6 bases clipped from V and 5 bases from J, the junction kept 9 bases outside the gene matches. The DNA for the CDR3 is TGTGCCAGCAGCCCCGGGGACAGGGGGTTCCACGAGCAGTACTTC. This gives the protein CASSPGDRGFHEQYF.

This chain links TRBV11-2 with TRBJ2-7; tentatively, D is TRBD1 or TRBD2 (6 bases each). Germline V gene sequence: CDR1 SGHAT, CDR2 FQNNGV. With 3 bases removed from V and 7 bases from J, the gap between germline ends came to 19 bases. The CDR3 extends over 15 amino acids. CDR3 bases: TGTGCCAGCAGCTTGGGGGCGGGACCGTCTTGGGAGCAGTACTTC. It encodes CASSLGAGPSWEQYF.

This clone was seen only a few times. This chain uses TRBV7-2 with TRBJ2-3; tentative D call: TRBD1 (6 bases). The germline V gene has CDR1 SGHTA and CDR2 FQGNSA. The CDR3 consists of 15 residues. The V gene lost 1 base and the J gene lost 5 bases, with 13 bases spanning the gap. This CDR3 reads CASSLVDRSQDTQYF. CDR3 nucleotides: TGTGCCAGCAGCTTAGTAGACAGGTCTCAAGATACGCAGTATTTT.

The gene calls are TRBV7-2 and TRBJ2-5; 9 bases are shared with TRBD2. The CDR3 covers 13 residues. Trimming cost V 6 bases and J 4 bases; bases outside gene matches: 3. Germline CDR1 and CDR2: SGHTA and FQGNSA. The CDR3 DNA reads as TGTGCCAGCAGTAAACTAGCGGGAGAGACCCAGTACTTC. This sequence encodes CASSKLAGETQYF.

V and J are TRBV27 and TRBJ1-1, with TRBD1 matching 8 bases. With V trimmed by 5 bases and J by 7 bases, 9 bases remained unmatched. This CDR3 has 14 residues. The germline gives CDR1 MNHEY, CDR2 SMNVEV (reference sequence). The CDR3 protein is CASSPTGAVREAFF. DNA for the CDR3: TGTGCCAGCAGTCCGACAGGGGCAGTACGTGAAGCTTTCTTT.

This clone was detected a few times. The CDR3 region has the DNA TGCGCCAGCAGCTCTGCAGGGGGGAACTGGGCCGGGGAGCTGTTTTTT. Translated: CASSSAGGNWAGELFF. The J gene is TRBJ2-2, the V gene TRBV5-1; tentative D call: TRBD1 (7 bases). The V gene lost 3 bases and the J gene lost 6 bases, with 18 bases spanning the gap. The length of the CDR3 is 16 residues. Germline V gene lookup returns CDR1 SGHRS and CDR2 YFSETQ.

This clone has a single count. This chain links TRBV11-3 with TRBJ2-2; D remains ambiguous. CDR1 is SGHNT and CDR2 is YENEEA in the germline V gene. The CDR3 spans 14 residues. Trimming left V 2 bases short and J 4 bases short, with 8 bases between. The CDR3 sequence is CASSLTPSTGELFF. CDR3 bases: TGTGCCAGCAGCTTAACCCCCAGCACCGGGGAGCTGTTTTTT.

This chain joins TRBV6-6 and TRBJ1-1, with D unclear. The CDR3 sequence is 13 residues long. In germline, CDR1 is MNHNY, CDR2 SVGAGI (reference sequence). Trimming removed 0 bases from V and 0 bases from J, with 2 bases in between. The CDR3 here is CASSYSVNTEAFF. The CDR3 DNA is TGTGCCAGCAGTTACTCAGTGAACACTGAAGCTTTCTTT.

The chain has TRBV20-1 and TRBJ2-5, with D maybe TRBD1 (5 bases). This CDR3 comprises 11 residues. The ends were cut back, 7 bases at V and 1 base at J, with 7 bases in the middle. CDR1 and CDR2 (germline): DFQATT, SNEGSKA (reference sequence). CDR3 sequence (DNA): TGCAGTGGACAGTTCCAAGAGACCCAGTACTTC. It codes for CSGQFQETQYF.

The gene calls are TRBV10-3 and TRBJ1-1; D uncertain. Germline CDR1 ENHRY, CDR2 SYGVKD. This CDR3 has 11 amino acids. Trimming took off 2 bases at V and 5 bases at J, with 3 bases between the two ends. CDR3 in DNA: TGTGCCATCAGTGAGGGGACTGAAGCTTTCTTT. It specifies CAISEGTEAFF.

V usage is TRBV13 and J usage is TRBJ2-3; a possible D gene is TRBD2 (7 bases). The length of the CDR3 is 15 residues. The germline gives CDR1 PRHDT, CDR2 FYEKMQ (reference sequence). V was clipped by 8 bases and J by 2 bases, with 17 bases between them. CDR3 bases: TGTGCCAGCTCGTCGACGGGGGGCTTCACAGATACGCAGTATTTT. It is translated as CASSSTGGFTDTQYF.

This chain joins TRBV5-4 and TRBJ2-5; D is possibly TRBD2 (6 bases). Trimming shortened V by 0 bases and J by 1 base, and 13 bases separated the two germline ends. Germline values: CDR1 SGHNT, CDR2 YYREEE (reference sequence). This CDR3 is built from 16 residues. The CDR3 protein is CASSLGLLASQETQYF. CDR3 nucleotide sequence: TGTGCCAGCAGCTTGGGGCTACTAGCTTCCCAAGAGACCCAGTACTTC.

The chain couples TRBV9 to TRBJ2-2; TRBD1 agrees at 8 bases. The V and J ends lost 4 bases and 6 bases, in that order; junction bases with no gene match: 17. Germline CDR1 reads SGDLS; CDR2 reads YYNGEE. The CDR3 loop spans 18 amino acids. The CDR3 coding sequence is TGTGCCAGCAGCCCCAGGACAGGGTACCAACGAAGGGCCGGGGAGCTGTTTTTT. This sequence encodes CASSPRTGYQRRAGELFF.

The V gene is TRBV7-2, the J gene TRBJ2-1, with D perhaps matching TRBD1 (5 bases). Trimming removed 5 bases from V and 4 bases from J, with 9 bases in between. The CDR3 has 13 amino acids. Germline V CDR1 and CDR2: SGHTA, FQGNSA. CDR3 protein: CASSIDSYNEQFF. The CDR3, as DNA: TGTGCCAGCAGCATCGACAGTTACAATGAGCAGTTCTTC.

This chain joins TRBV13 and TRBJ2-1; D uncertain. Between the trimmed V and J ends, which lost 5 bases and 0 bases, there was a span of 14 bases. The CDR3 runs 16 residues. Germline-derived CDR1 and CDR2 are PRHDT and FYEKMQ (reference sequence). The CDR3 DNA follows: TGTGCCAGCAGCACCCCTGCGTCTAGCTCCTACAATGAGCAGTTCTTC. This translates into CASSTPASSSYNEQFF.